One sample yielded the 22 T cell receptor beta chains listed below, sequenced in a study of shared clonotypes between healthy human individuals. Some clones are missing from TCRdb's copy, which holds only in-frame ones; the method was immunoSEQ multiplex PCR. The sample holds a few million clones, approximately 93% seen once. The sequenced material came from naive CD4+ T cells from PBMCs. Subset specified: CD45RA+ positively selected. The receptor source for this set is a man between 18 and 29 years old in good health. Some clones in this sample may be carry-over from other donors' samples.

Comment on this clone: This CDR3 is also generated by other DNA sequences in the sample. The V and J genes are TRBV7-9 and TRBJ2-7; 10 positions match TRBD1. CDR1 and CDR2 from the germline V gene are SEHNR and FQNEAQ (reference sequence). The CDR3 is 14 residues long. The J segment lost 0 bases and the V segment lost 5 bases, leaving 1 base of the junction unmatched. CDR3 sequence: CASSRTGGSYEQYF. For the CDR3, the DNA is TGTGCCAGCAGCCGGACAGGGGGCTCCTACGAGCAGTACTTC.

The rearrangement uses TRBV5-4 and TRBJ1-2; unclear D gene. Germline V CDR1 and CDR2: SGHNT, YYREEE (reference sequence). The CDR3 has 13 amino acids. Trimming left V 0 bases short and J 6 bases short, with 9 bases between. The CDR3 coding sequence is TGTGCCAGCAGCTTGGTTGCTGGGGATGGCTACACCTTC. This codes for CASSLVAGDGYTF. Full variable domain (outside the CDR3, taken from reference TRBV5-4 and TRBJ1-2): ETGVTQSPTHLIKTRGQQVTLRCSSQSGHNTVSWYQQALGQGPQFIFQYYREEENGRGNFPPRFSGLQFPNYSSELNVNALELDDSALYLCASSLVAGDGYTFGSGTRLTVV.

The rearrangement uses TRBV29-1 and TRBJ2-3, with TRBD2 identical over 15 bases. This CDR3 contains 15 residues. V trimming: 7 bases; J trimming: 3 bases; junction bases outside the gene matches: 5. From germline, CDR1 is SQVTM and CDR2 ANQGSEA. As DNA, the CDR3 is TGCAGCGCCGGGGGGACTAGCGGGAGGACAGATACGCAGTATTTT. As protein: CSAGGTSGRTDTQYF.

This rearrangement joins TRBV4-2 to TRBJ2-1, with a tentative D call TRBD2 (7 bases). This CDR3 is 16 amino acids long. Germline V gene data show CDR1 as LGHNA and CDR2 as YNFKEQ. V shed 1 base and J shed 6 bases, with 16 bases lying between them. The CDR3 reads CASSQVLGGRANEQFF. For the CDR3, the DNA is TGTGCCAGCAGCCAAGTCCTAGGGGGGAGGGCCAATGAGCAGTTCTTC.

The chain is built from TRBV25-1 and TRBJ2-7; D not certain. Germline-derived CDR1 and CDR2 are MGHDK and SYGVNS. Trimming left V 6 bases short and J 6 bases short, with 9 bases between. CDR3 length: 11 residues. CDR3 sequence: CASSGFVEQYF. DNA for the CDR3: TGTGCCAGCAGCGGGTTCGTCGAGCAGTACTTC.

The V gene is TRBV5-6, the J gene TRBJ1-5; tentative D call: TRBD1 (5 bases). V lost 1 base, J lost 4 bases, and 18 bases lay in between. Germline V CDR1 and CDR2: SGHDT, YYEEEE. CDR3 length: 17 amino acids. CDR3 DNA: TGTGCCAGCAGCTTGTTCCGGGGCAGGTCCTCAAATCAGCCCCAGCATTTT. This codes for CASSLFRGRSSNQPQHF.

The chain links TRBV30 to TRBJ2-1, with TRBD2 identical over 8 bases. Unmatched junction bases numbered 13, after V lost 8 bases and J lost 4 bases. The germline CDR1 and CDR2 sequences are GTSNPN and SVGIG (reference sequence). The CDR3 runs to 15 residues. In nucleotides, the CDR3 is TGTGCCCATTCCGGGGAGCGGGAGTCTTACAATGAGCAGTTCTTC. Protein: CAHSGERESYNEQFF.

This chain uses TRBV11-2 with TRBJ2-6, with D perhaps TRBD1 (5 bases). This CDR3 has 19 amino acids. CDR1 is SGHAT, CDR2 FQNNGV, per germline. Trimming removed 1 base from V and 0 bases from J, with 16 bases in between. CDR3 DNA: TGTGCCAGCAGCTTAGTTCCGGGCAGGGCCGGCTCTGGGGCCAACGTCCTGACTTTC. It codes for CASSLVPGRAGSGANVLTF.

The chain uses TRBV28 and TRBJ2-1; 7 bases fit TRBD1. Per the germline V gene, CDR1 is MDHEN and CDR2 is SYDVKM. The V segment lost 6 bases and the J segment 2 bases; nucleotides outside the gene matches: 7. The CDR3 is made up of 15 amino acids. The DNA of the CDR3 is TGTGCCAGCAGCCGGACAGGCACTACCTACAATGAGCAGTTCTTC. This encodes CASSRTGTTYNEQFF.

This clone was seen a few times. Additional DNA sequences in this sample encode the identical CDR3. This chain uses TRBV18 with TRBJ1-2; D is unresolved. Trimming removed 0 bases from V and 1 base from J, with 6 bases in between. The CDR3 contains 14 residues. Germline lookup yields CDR1 KGHSH and CDR2 LQKENI. The CDR3 is CASSPPGRNYGYTF. The CDR3 DNA reads as TGTGCCAGCTCACCACCGGGCCGTAACTATGGCTACACCTTC.

The CDR3 loop is CASSPGVGGTTEYEQYF. The DNA for the CDR3 is TGCGCCAGCAGCCCCGGAGTCGGGGGGACTACCGAATACGAGCAGTACTTC. The chain couples TRBV4-1 to TRBJ2-7, with 7 bases identical to TRBD2. Germline assignment: CDR1 MGHRA and CDR2 YSYEKL. This CDR3 is 17 amino acids long. Trimming removed 4 bases from V and 4 bases from J; junction bases left unmatched: 16.

V and J are TRBV28 and TRBJ1-2; D uncertain. V gave up 6 bases and J gave up 8 bases, with 19 bases separating them. CDR3 size: 14 residues. The V gene's germline CDR1 is MDHEN and CDR2 SYDVKM. The CDR3: CASRHLVRGNGYTF. In nucleotides, the CDR3 is TGTGCCAGCAGACACCTCGTGAGAGGGAACGGCTACACCTTC.

The chain joins TRBV28 to TRBJ1-2, with D perhaps matching TRBD1 (5 bases). V lost 7 bases to trimming and J lost 4 bases, with 19 bases between them. The CDR3 covers 15 residues. Per germline, CDR1 MDHEN and CDR2 SYDVKM. CDR3 amino acids: CASKKPSRVLYGYTF. DNA for the CDR3: TGTGCCAGCAAAAAACCTAGCAGGGTCCTCTATGGCTACACCTTC.

This chain links TRBV6-5 with TRBJ2-2; D unresolved. CDR3 length: 12 residues. CDR1 is MNHEY, CDR2 SVGAGI, per germline. The germline V and J ends were trimmed by 6 bases and 10 bases, with 12 bases remaining between them. In DNA form, the CDR3 reads TGTGCCAGCAGGCGTTCAGTAGAGGAGCTGTTTTTT. Translation gives CASRRSVEELFF.

V gene TRBV14 combines with J gene TRBJ1-5; the D is unclear. Trimming took 0 bases from V and 3 from J, leaving 3 bases between them. The CDR3 is made up of 13 amino acids. Germline V gives CDR1 SGHDN, CDR2 FVKESK. The CDR3 bases are TGTGCCAGCAGCCAAGATAACAATCAGCCCCAGCATTTT. Translation gives CASSQDNNQPQHF.

V usage is TRBV5-1 and J usage is TRBJ1-1; tentatively, D is TRBD1 (5 bases). The CDR3 runs 14 residues. CDR1 is SGHRS, CDR2 YFSETQ, per germline. V lost 4 bases and J lost 3, with 13 bases in between. As DNA, the CDR3 is TGCGCCAGCAGCATACTGACGACAGACACTGAAGCTTTCTTT. It translates to CASSILTTDTEAFF. Full variable domain (remainder filled in from reference TRBV5-1 and TRBJ1-1): KAGVTQTPRYLIKTRGQQVTLSCSPISGHRSVSWYQQTPGQGLQFLFEYFSETQRNKGNFPGRFSGRQFSNSRSEMNVSTLELGDSALYLCASSILTTDTEAFFGQGTRLTVV.

The V gene is TRBV7-2, the J gene TRBJ1-5; D is perhaps TRBD1 (6 bases). V lost 1 base to trimming and J lost 7 bases, with 14 bases between them. The CDR3 loop spans 15 amino acids. Germline CDR1 is SGHTA and CDR2 is FQGNSA. CDR3 DNA sequence: TGTGCCAGCAGCTTAGAAGCAGGGGTTGGGCAGCCCCAGCATTTT. Its translation: CASSLEAGVGQPQHF.

CDR3 DNA: TGTGCCTGGAGGAAGGCAGGGAATTCACCCCTCCACTTT. Translating gives CAWRKAGNSPLHF. This sequence joins TRBV30 and TRBJ1-6, with D possibly matching TRBD1 (5 bases). V lost 3 bases and J lost 7, with 10 bases in between. CDR1 is GTSNPN and CDR2 is SVGIG in the germline V gene (reference sequence). The CDR3 runs to 13 residues.

The chain employs TRBV19 and TRBJ2-1; TRBD1 matches at 10 bases. The V segment lost 5 bases and the J segment 5 bases; nucleotides outside the gene matches: 6. The germline gives CDR1 LNHDA, CDR2 SQIVND (reference sequence). This CDR3 is built from 15 residues. The CDR3 bases are TGTGCCAGTAGTCCTCTGGGACAGGGGCACAATGAGCAGTTCTTC. It translates to CASSPLGQGHNEQFF.

This clone was recorded once. CDR3 in amino acids: CASSQRITNTGELFF. CDR3 nucleotide sequence: TGTGCCAGCAGTCAGCGGATAACGAACACCGGGGAGCTGTTTTTT. This chain links TRBV7-3 with TRBJ2-2; D possibly corresponds to TRBD2 (5 bases). The germline gives CDR1 SGHTA, CDR2 FQGTGA. This CDR3 has 15 residues. V was pared by 6 bases and J by 0 bases, with 11 bases between.

The rearrangement joins TRBV2 to TRBJ2-1; D not certain. The CDR3 loop spans 14 amino acids. In germline, CDR1 is SNHLY, CDR2 FYNNEI. Trimming took off 7 bases at V and 2 bases at J, with 12 bases between the two ends. CDR3 DNA: TGTGCCAGCACCCCCAGCCCCACCTACAATGAGCAGTTCTTC. Protein: CASTPSPTYNEQFF.

The chain's CDR3 is CVRSSRDRYEQYF. For the CDR3, the DNA is TGTGTCAGAAGCTCCCGGGACAGGTACGAGCAGTACTTC. This chain joins TRBV7-5 and TRBJ2-7; the table's D call of TRBD1 was not tested on the DNA. TRBV7-5 is assigned pseudogene status. The CDR3 spans 13 residues.